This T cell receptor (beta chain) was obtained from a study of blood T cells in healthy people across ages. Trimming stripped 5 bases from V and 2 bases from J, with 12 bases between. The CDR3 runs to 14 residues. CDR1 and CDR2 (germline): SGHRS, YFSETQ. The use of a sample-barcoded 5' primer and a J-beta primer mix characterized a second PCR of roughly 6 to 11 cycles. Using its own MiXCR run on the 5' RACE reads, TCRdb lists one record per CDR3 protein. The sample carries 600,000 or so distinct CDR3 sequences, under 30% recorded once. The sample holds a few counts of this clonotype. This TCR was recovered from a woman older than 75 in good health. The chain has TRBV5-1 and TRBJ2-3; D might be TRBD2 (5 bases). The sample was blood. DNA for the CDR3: TGCGCCAGCAGACCGGAGGTAAACACAGATACGCAGTATTTT. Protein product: CASRPEVNTDTQYF. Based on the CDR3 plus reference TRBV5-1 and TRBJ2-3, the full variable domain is KAGVTQTPRYLIKTRGQQVTLSCSPISGHRSVSWYQQTPGQGLQFLFEYFSETQRNKGNFPGRFSGRQFSNSRSEMNVSTLELGDSALYLCASRPEVNTDTQYFGPGTRLTVL.